Reported below is one T cell receptor beta chain. Its antigen is currently not known. It has no much larger one-base neighbor in the sample; base qualities were not kept. To demonstrate the VDJtools post-analysis software, TCR beta repertoires were profiled from the peripheral blood of roughly 12 young patients with multiple sclerosis. The multiple sclerosis patients were children and adolescents between roughly 6 and 16 years of age. Including cysteine and phenylalanine, the CDR3 has 15 amino acids. Just the 45-base CDR3 DNA is kept, in frame starting at base 1. After removal of 5 bases from V and 7 bases from J, the junction retains 8 bases not matched to a gene. CDR1 and CDR2 (SEHNR, FQNEAQ) derive from the germline V gene (reference sequence). This specimen belongs to a study of post-analysis software for immune sequencing data (dated by TCRdb to between 2014 and 2017). For the study in its entirety: The recorded disease courses included relapsing-remitting, secondary progressive and progressive-relapsing multiple sclerosis, and some patients had no subtype annotation. The patient repertoires were set against around ten previously published healthy control repertoires from donors whose ages ranged from roughly 6 to 27 years. A subset of samples was prepared in parallel using single-end sample barcoding, then pooled and co-amplified after Illumina adapter ligation. The full study reports these points: Multiple sclerosis patients had significantly lower normalized Chao1 diversity than controls, a result that suggests substantial peripheral T-cell clonal expansion. Direct clustering with F measure revealed strong co-clustering of samples prepared in the same batch, which led to a batch-effect correction. The multiple sclerosis patient group was slightly younger than the control group. Patients showed significantly higher frequencies than controls for a handful of TRBV segments, among them TRBV5-6, TRBV5-1 and TRBV20-1.

Libraries were built with PCR. TCRdb records Illumina HiSeq 2500 as the sequencer. Unique molecular identifiers were incorporated into TCR beta cDNA libraries to reduce PCR and sequencing biases. Per 1 to 10 million input T cells, some 500,000 cDNA molecules were obtained, such that each molecule approximated one T cell. Patient libraries were prepared and sequenced with the same protocol used for the earlier healthy control dataset. Within a given batch, samples were prepared together, multiplexed and sequenced on the same HiSeq lane. The study's processing was this. Raw barcoded reads were processed with MIGEC, and single-read molecular identifier groups were discarded before consensus assembly and CDR3 extraction. Clonotype tables were post-analysed with VDJtools, and diversity was normalized by down-sampling all datasets to the smallest sample size. Repertoire overlap clustering matched CDR3 amino acid but not nucleotide sequences to correct batch-related cross-sample contamination. Using fastp trimming at Q25 and MiXCR clonotype assembly, TCRdb reanalyzed the public sequencing data and kept in-frame beta chains. Each CDR3 protein appears once, grouped with its most common genes and DNA. The V and J calls here are based on TCRdb, not the publication. This sample lists 650,000 to 850,000 distinct CDR3 sequences; under 70% were detected once. The ten largest account for 4.6% of the sample.

This TCR derives from a girl aged 5-17 years with multiple sclerosis. Sequencing was carried out using blood. This receptor chain uses TRBV7-9 and TRBJ1-4, with 9 bases matching TRBD1. The nucleotide sequence reads as follows: TGTGCCAGCAGCGCGGGACAGGGTTTAGGTGAAAAACTGTTTTTT. Translation gives CASSAGQGLGEKLFF. The full variable domain, with segments outside the CDR3 supplied by the reference TRBV7-9 and TRBJ1-4 proteins, appears as DTGVSQNPRHKITKRGQNVTFRCDPISEHNRLYWYRQTLGQGPEFLTYFQNEAQLEKSRLLSDRFSAERPKGSFSTLEIQRTEQGDSAMYLCASSAGQGLGEKLFFGSGTQLSVL.